A single sample is the source of the 18 T cell receptor beta chains below, sequenced in a study of cytomegalovirus exposure and HLA in healthy donors. The PCR contained 60 Vbeta and 13 Jbeta primers. The method was immunoSEQ multiplex PCR; TCRdb's version includes in-frame clones alone and lacks a portion of them. Counted here are fewer than 200,000 clones, 80% to 90% occurring once; the ten biggest clones make up around 2.1%. The sample taken for sequencing was PBMCs. The origin of the receptors is a man aged 18 to 30 in good health and CMV-seropositive.

CDR3 protein: CASSPRTSGGATGELFF. In DNA form, the CDR3 reads TGTGCCAGCAGCCCTAGGACTAGCGGGGGGGCCACCGGGGAGCTGTTTTTT. V gene TRBV5-4 combines with J gene TRBJ2-2, with 15 positions matching TRBD2. Trimming at V came to 4 bases and at J to 4 bases, leaving 5 bases not matched to a gene. CDR3 size: 17 residues. Germline CDR1 is SGHNT and CDR2 is YYREEE (reference sequence).

V usage is TRBV2 and J usage is TRBJ1-3; a weak D match, TRBD1 (5 bases). The CDR3 is made up of 18 amino acids. Germline V gene sequence: CDR1 SNHLY, CDR2 FYNNEI. V was trimmed by 2 bases and J by 0 bases, leaving 17 bases between them. CDR3 region: CASSESRGGKDSGNTIYF. The CDR3 bases are TGTGCCAGCAGTGAATCTCGTGGGGGGAAGGACTCTGGAAACACCATATATTTT.

The V call is TRBV7-2, the J call TRBJ2-1; TRBD1 matches 9 bases. This CDR3 comprises 16 residues. V trimming: 5 bases; J trimming: 5 bases; junction bases outside the gene matches: 10. Germline loops: CDR1 SGHTA, CDR2 FQGNSA. CDR3 bases: TGTGCCAGCAGCCTAGAAACCGGGACAGGGCACAATGAGCAGTTCTTC. Amino acid sequence: CASSLETGTGHNEQFF. Filled out from reference TRBV7-2 and TRBJ2-1, the complete variable domain reads GAGVSQSPSNKVTEKGKDVELRCDPISGHTALYWYRQSLGQGLEFLIYFQGNSAPDKSGLPSDRFSAERTGGSVSTLTIQRTQQEDSAVYLCASSLETGTGHNEQFFGPGTRLTVL.

The sample holds one count of this clone. This chain uses TRBV28 with TRBJ1-1; 8 nucleotides align to TRBD1. This CDR3 contains 15 residues. J lost 3 bases, V lost 5 bases, and 8 bases had no gene match. Germline V gives CDR1 MDHEN, CDR2 SYDVKM. This CDR3 is CASSPPTGEDTEAFF. Written as DNA, the CDR3 is TGTGCCAGCAGTCCGCCGACAGGGGAGGACACTGAAGCTTTCTTT.

This clone was seen just once. V is TRBV9 and J is TRBJ2-7; TRBD1 aligns across 7 bases. The CDR3 spans 15 residues. The junction had 7 bases not matched to a gene; V was cut back by 4 bases and J by 0 bases. CDR1 is SGDLS, CDR2 YYNGEE, per germline. This CDR3 reads CASSLGQSSSYEQYF. The CDR3 DNA is TGTGCCAGCAGCCTGGGACAGTCCAGCTCCTACGAGCAGTACTTC.

The V call is TRBV7-8, the J call TRBJ2-2, with TRBD1 matching 11 bases. CDR3 length: 16 amino acids. The germline gives CDR1 SGHVS, CDR2 FQNEAQ. V lost 8 bases to trimming and J lost 4 bases; unmatched junction nucleotides: 9. CDR3 loop: CASGKRGQGVTGELFF. DNA of the CDR3: TGTGCCAGCGGAAAGCGGGGACAGGGGGTCACCGGGGAGCTGTTTTTT. Full variable domain (outside the CDR3, taken from reference TRBV7-8 and TRBJ2-2): GAGVSQSPRYKVAKRGQDVALRCDPISGHVSLFWYQQALGQGPEFLTYFQNEAQLDKSGLPSDRFFAERPEGSVSTLKIQRTQQEDSAVYLCASGKRGQGVTGELFFGEGSRLTVL.

The J gene is TRBJ1-1, the V gene TRBV6-6; 8 bases map to TRBD1. Germline V gene sequence: CDR1 MNHNY, CDR2 SVGAGI (reference sequence). This CDR3 contains 15 residues. V dropped 6 bases and J dropped 0; count of bases not matched to a gene: 6. The CDR3, as DNA: TGTGCCAGCAGCCCCGGGACAGGCATGAACACTGAAGCTTTCTTT. Translation gives CASSPGTGMNTEAFF.

In its sample, this clone was seen once. The chain recombines TRBV7-8 with TRBJ2-5; D perhaps matches TRBD2 (6 bases). The J call may be incorrect, as the DNA end agrees better with TRBJ2-7. CDR1 is SGHVS, CDR2 FQNEAQ, per germline. This CDR3 has 12 residues. The CDR3 nucleotides are TGTGCCAGCAGCCCGACTAGCTACGAGCAGTACTTC. Translation gives CASSPTSYEQYF.

The V gene is TRBV29-1, the J gene TRBJ2-2; D ambiguous. Trimming cost V 6 bases and J 0 bases, with 17 bases left between them. There are 16 residues in the CDR3. Germline assignment: CDR1 SQVTM and CDR2 ANQGSEA. In DNA form, the CDR3 reads TGCAGCGTAAGAGTTTTAAAGAGTCCGAACACCGGGGAGCTGTTTTTT. Protein sequence: CSVRVLKSPNTGELFF.

This clone was seen only once. This chain joins TRBV19 and TRBJ2-3, with 7 bases identical to TRBD2. This CDR3 has 14 residues. The germline V gene encodes CDR1 LNHDA and CDR2 SQIVND (reference sequence). The J segment lost 5 bases and the V segment lost 6 bases, leaving 8 bases of the junction unmatched. CDR3 region: CASRPVGGGDTQYF. CDR3 bases: TGTGCCAGTAGACCCGTAGGCGGGGGAGATACGCAGTATTTT.

The gene calls are TRBV11-1 and TRBJ2-7; the match to TRBD1 covers 7 bases. J gave up 2 bases and V 5 bases, and 3 bases lay outside the gene matches. The germline gives CDR1 SGHAT, CDR2 FQDESV (reference sequence). The CDR3 has 13 residues. CDR3 residues: CASSLTGAYEQYF. The CDR3 DNA sequence: TGTGCCAGCAGCCTAACAGGGGCCTACGAGCAGTACTTC. The entire variable domain, with the rest obtained from reference TRBV11-1 and TRBJ2-7, is as follows: EAEVAQSPRYKITEKSQAVAFWCDPISGHATLYWYRQILGQGPELLVQFQDESVVDDSQLPKDRFSAERLKGVDSTLKIQPAELGDSAMYLCASSLTGAYEQYFGPGTRLTVT.

This clone was detected a few times. The chain employs TRBV2 and TRBJ1-5, with D perhaps TRBD1 (5 bases). This CDR3 contains 15 residues. Germline V gene data show CDR1 as SNHLY and CDR2 as FYNNEI. V was cut by 2 bases and J by 3 bases, with 11 bases left in between. The CDR3 loop reads CASSEPGSNNQPQHF. CDR3 sequence (DNA): TGTGCCAGCAGTGAACCAGGGTCGAACAATCAGCCCCAGCATTTT.

The chain joins TRBV7-9 to TRBJ2-1; TRBD1 aligns across 7 bases. The germline CDR1 and CDR2 sequences are SEHNR and FQNEAQ (reference sequence). V shed 5 bases, J shed 2 bases, and the junction held 9 bases outside the gene matches. The CDR3 has 16 amino acids. The CDR3 sequence: CASSGKTGTAYNEQFF. The CDR3 DNA reads TGTGCCAGCAGCGGAAAGACCGGGACAGCCTACAATGAGCAGTTCTTC.

The chain combines TRBV4-2 with TRBJ2-2; TRBD2 matches 12 bases. The CDR3 is made up of 16 amino acids. The V gene's germline CDR1 is LGHNA and CDR2 YNFKEQ. V was pared by 1 base and J by 10 bases, with 7 bases of the junction left unmatched. CDR3 sequence (DNA): TGTGCCAGCAGCCAAGGGGCTAGCGGGGGGGTTGAGGAGCTGTTTTTT. It yields the protein CASSQGASGGVEELFF.

This clone was counted once. The gene calls are TRBV6-5 and TRBJ1-5; 7 bases fit TRBD1. With V trimmed by 0 bases and J by 6 bases, 5 bases remained unmatched. The CDR3 covers 15 residues. Germline V gives CDR1 MNHEY, CDR2 SVGAGI. In DNA, the CDR3 is TGTGCCAGCAGTTACTCGAGACAGGGAGGTCAGCCCCAGCATTTT. It is translated as CASSYSRQGGQPQHF.

The chain couples TRBV20-1 to TRBJ2-7; the match to TRBD2 covers 8 bases. After removal of 5 bases from V and 7 bases from J, the junction contained 1 base not matched to a gene. Germline values: CDR1 DFQATT, CDR2 SNEGSKA (reference sequence). CDR3 length: 10 amino acids. This chain's CDR3 is CSASGGEQYF. The CDR3 DNA follows: TGCAGTGCTTCGGGGGGGGAGCAGTACTTC.

The chain combines TRBV30 with TRBJ1-2; no clear D. Germline V gene lookup returns CDR1 GTSNPN and CDR2 SVGIG (reference sequence). The CDR3 has 13 amino acids. The V and J ends lost 0 bases and 4 bases respectively, with 9 bases between them. CDR3 bases: TGTGCCTGGAGTGTCTCCAGATTCTATGGCTACACCTTC. This codes for CAWSVSRFYGYTF.

The chain employs TRBV5-1 and TRBJ2-3; D gene unclear. Germline V gene sequence: CDR1 SGHRS, CDR2 YFSETQ. The CDR3 is 13 residues long. V was shortened by 2 bases and J by 2 bases, with 6 bases between the two germline ends. DNA for the CDR3: TGCGCCAGCAGCTTAGACAACACAGATACGCAGTATTTT. This encodes CASSLDNTDTQYF.